This TCR beta chain stems from a study of lymphopenia after photon versus proton radiotherapy. Regarding the study as a whole: Only patients who died were analyzed for survival; proton advantage is unproven. Under photons, naive T cells and diversity fell while effector/memory populations rose. In patients who died, overall survival fell as post-nadir TCR diversity dropped more.

To note about this clone: What it binds is not known. In the same sample, other DNA sequences code for this CDR3.

V lost 0 bases and J lost 4, with 7 bases in between. CDR3 length: 13 amino acids. The germline CDR1 and CDR2 sequences are GTSNPN and SVGIG (reference sequence). TCRdb's table, derived via immunoSEQ multiplex PCR, lists solely in-frame clones and lacks some. Among some 70,000 clones listed, about 89% were seen once. This receptor was taken from a man older than 75 with esophageal cancer. This specimen was peripheral blood, taken from a patient treated with proton-based radiotherapy. The chain uses TRBV30 and TRBJ1-5; no clear D gene. CDR3 coding DNA: TGTGCCTGGAGTGTAAAAGGGAATCAGCCCCAGCATTTT. Residues: CAWSVKGNQPQHF. The full variable domain, completed using reference TRBV30 and TRBJ1-5, is SQTIHQWPATLVQPVGSPLSLECTVEGTSNPNLYWYRQAAGRGLQLLFYSVGIGQISSEVPQNLSASRPQDRQFILSSKKLLLSDSGFYLCAWSVKGNQPQHFGDGTRLSIL.